Following are 20 T cell receptor beta chains from one sample sequenced in a study of CD8 T cells in ankylosing spondylitis. Via MiXCR, TCRdb re-called the 5' RACE reads, giving one row per CDR3 protein. Of 250,000 to 300,000 distinct CDR3 sequences in the sample, around 19% are singletons; the top ten hold 7.5% to 9.5%. Sequencing used blood, either unsorted or a sorted T cell fraction (not recorded which). The receptor source for this set is a male donor with ankylosing spondylitis or in good health (not recorded which).

In its sample, this clonotype was seen many times. This chain links TRBV6-1 with TRBJ2-1; 7 bases map to TRBD1. CDR3 length equals 13 residues. In germline, CDR1 is MNHNS, CDR2 SASEGT. After removal of 6 bases from V and 3 bases from J, the junction contained 2 bases not matched to a gene. The CDR3 bases are TGTGCCAGCAGAAGGACAGGCTACAATGAGCAGTTCTTC. Translation gives CASRRTGYNEQFF.

This clonotype was picked up many times. The chain carries TRBV5-1 and TRBJ1-1; D gene unclear. Trimming left V 0 bases short and J 5 bases short, with 8 bases between. The CDR3 has 13 residues. Germline CDR1 is SGHRS and CDR2 is YFSETQ. The CDR3 region is CASSLERPTEAFF. In nucleotides, the CDR3 is TGCGCCAGCAGCTTGGAACGGCCAACTGAAGCTTTCTTT.

This clonotype was counted ten times or more. The rearrangement uses TRBV29-1 and TRBJ1-2; D gene unclear. CDR3 length equals 12 residues. Deletions cut 2 bases from V and 4 bases from J, with 8 bases between. Germline CDR1 SQVTM, CDR2 ANQGSEA. The CDR3 loop is CSVETGLYGYTF. CDR3 nucleotides: TGCAGCGTTGAAACTGGACTCTATGGCTACACCTTC. The entire variable domain, with the rest obtained from reference TRBV29-1 and TRBJ1-2, is as follows: SAVISQKPSRDICQRGTSLTIQCQVDSQVTMMFWYRQQPGQSLTLIATANQGSEATYESGFVIDKFPISRPNLTFSTLTVSNMSPEDSSIYLCSVETGLYGYTFGSGTRLTVV.

The chain couples TRBV12-3 or TRBV12-4 to TRBJ2-6; perhaps TRBD1 as D (5 bases). The V end was cut by 5 bases, the J end by 4 bases, with 12 bases between. There are 15 residues in the CDR3. CDR3 in DNA: TGTGCCAGCAGTCCAACAGGAGAGGGGGCCAACGTCCTGACTTTC. Translation gives CASSPTGEGANVLTF.

The chain couples TRBV5-1 to TRBJ2-1; 12 bases align to TRBD2. V lost 0 bases to trimming and J lost 5 bases; unmatched junction nucleotides: 6. The CDR3 is made up of 17 amino acids. Germline CDR1 reads SGHRS; CDR2 reads YFSETQ. The CDR3 loop reads CASSLGLAGVKDNEQFF. Here the CDR3 DNA reads TGCGCCAGCAGCTTGGGACTAGCGGGGGTTAAGGACAATGAGCAGTTCTTC.

This clonotype was found a few times. Here the CDR3 DNA reads TGCGCCAGCAGCCAAGGTGCAGGGTCCCAAGAGACCCAGTACTTC. Residues: CASSQGAGSQETQYF. The chain carries TRBV4-1 and TRBJ2-5; D might be TRBD1 (5 bases). V lost 1 base, J lost 1 base, and 10 bases lay in between. Germline V gene lookup returns CDR1 MGHRA and CDR2 YSYEKL. The CDR3 sequence is 15 residues long.

The V call is TRBV12-3 or TRBV12-4, the J call TRBJ1-1; D unresolved. The CDR3 has 16 residues. With 4 bases removed from V and 0 bases from J, the gap between germline ends came to 15 bases. The CDR3 reads CASSSDKRGVNTEAFF. Written as DNA, the CDR3 is TGTGCCAGCAGTTCAGACAAAAGAGGCGTGAACACTGAAGCTTTCTTT.

This clonotype turned up a few times. This chain uses TRBV6-2 or TRBV6-3 with TRBJ2-7; D may be TRBD1 (6 bases). From germline, CDR1 is MNHEY and CDR2 SVGEGT. This CDR3 has 14 residues. V dropped 7 bases and J dropped 4 bases, with 17 bases sitting between them. CDR3 in DNA: TGTGCCAGCAACGACAGGAGCTGGGGATACGAGCAGTACGTC. Its protein product is CASNDRSWGYEQYV.

A word on this clonotype: The junction does not match germline at one end; this may be a read error. The chain carries TRBV10-3 and TRBJ1-2; TRBD1 agrees at 12 bases. Germline V CDR1 and CDR2: ENHRY, SYGVKD. CDR3 length: 15 residues. Here the CDR3 reads CATQGQGARDYDYTF. In nucleotides, the CDR3 is TGTGCCACACAGGGACAGGGGGCGAGGGACTATGACTACACCTTC.

The chain has TRBV20-1 and TRBJ1-1; D unresolved. The germline V gene encodes CDR1 DFQATT and CDR2 SNEGSKA (reference sequence). CDR3 length: 14 amino acids. V shed 1 base and J shed 1 base, with 10 bases lying between them. The CDR3 is CSARATHRNTEAFF. The DNA for the CDR3 is TGCAGTGCTAGAGCCACACATAGGAACACTGAAGCTTTCTTT.

The chain couples TRBV14 to TRBJ2-5; D gene uncertain. Trimming cost V 3 bases and J 1 base, with 6 bases left between them. Germline V gene sequence: CDR1 SGHDN, CDR2 FVKESK. The CDR3 is 13 amino acids. CDR3 bases: TGTGCCAGCAGCCAGGGGATCCAAGAGACCCAGTACTTC. This encodes CASSQGIQETQYF.

The V call is TRBV4-1, the J call TRBJ2-4, with D unclear. This CDR3 has 16 amino acids. Germline V gene data show CDR1 as MGHRA and CDR2 as YSYEKL. The ends were cut back, 0 bases at V and 0 bases at J, with 9 bases in the middle. The CDR3 sequence is CASSQDRHLAKNIQYF. DNA of the CDR3: TGCGCCAGCAGCCAAGATAGGCACCTAGCCAAAAACATTCAGTACTTC.

This clonotype was counted many times. The rearrangement uses TRBV24-1 and TRBJ2-1; 10 positions agree with TRBD2. The CDR3 extends over 16 amino acids. V dropped 6 bases and J dropped 5; count of bases not matched to a gene: 9. Germline loops: CDR1 KGHDR, CDR2 SFDVKD. The CDR3 loop reads CATSTASGSNHNEQFF. CDR3 nucleotides: TGTGCCACCAGTACGGCTAGCGGGAGTAACCACAATGAGCAGTTCTTC.

This clonotype has just a few counts. CDR3 sequence reads: CAWDQGGGTEAFF. The CDR3 DNA reads TGTGCCTGGGATCAGGGGGGGGGGACTGAAGCTTTCTTT. The chain links TRBV30 to TRBJ1-1; 7 nucleotides agree with TRBD1. The CDR3 runs 13 residues. Germline V lookup: CDR1 GTSNPN, CDR2 SVGIG (reference sequence). After removal of 5 bases from V and 5 bases from J, the junction contained 8 bases not matched to a gene.

The DNA for the CDR3 is TGTGCCAGCAGCGTAGCTACCACAGGGGGCTTCTACAATGAGCAGTTCTTC. This gives the protein CASSVATTGGFYNEQFF. The rearrangement links TRBV9 to TRBJ2-1; TRBD1 agrees at 9 bases. CDR1 is SGDLS, CDR2 YYNGEE, per germline. With V trimmed by 0 bases and J by 3 bases, 7 bases remained unmatched. The CDR3 extends over 17 amino acids.

V gene TRBV6-5 combines with J gene TRBJ2-3; a possible D gene is TRBD2 (6 bases). This CDR3 has 13 amino acids. CDR1 and CDR2 from the germline V gene are MNHEY and SVGAGI. The V end lost 0 bases, the J end lost 9 bases, and 10 bases lay between the germline ends. The CDR3 here is CASSYSRGRTQYF. The CDR3 region has the DNA TGTGCCAGCAGTTACTCGCGGGGTAGAACGCAGTATTTT.

This clonotype was counted only a few times. This chain connects TRBV20-1 to TRBJ2-5; D is undetermined. Germline CDR1 reads DFQATT; CDR2 reads SNEGSKA (reference sequence). Trimming cost V 0 bases and J 1 base, with 12 bases left between them. CDR3 size: 15 residues. CDR3 region: CSARDRKGFQETQYF. CDR3 nucleotides: TGCAGTGCTAGAGATCGGAAGGGATTCCAAGAGACCCAGTACTTC.

This clonotype was seen more than once but under ten times. The chain employs TRBV5-1 and TRBJ2-7; TRBD1 aligns across 7 bases. V was pared by 2 bases and J by 5 bases, with 4 bases of the junction left unmatched. This CDR3 has 13 amino acids. Germline V gene data show CDR1 as SGHRS and CDR2 as YFSETQ. CDR3 nucleotide sequence: TGCGCCAGCAGCTTTTCAGGGGGTAACGAGCAGTACGTC. Encoded protein: CASSFSGGNEQYV.

V usage is TRBV5-1 and J usage is TRBJ1-2; D unclear. V lost 0 bases and J 6 bases, leaving 18 bases between the germline ends. CDR3 length: 16 residues. In germline, CDR1 is SGHRS, CDR2 YFSETQ. Here the CDR3 reads CASSLAESRESNGYTF. CDR3 nucleotide sequence: TGCGCCAGCAGCTTGGCCGAGTCGCGGGAGTCGAATGGCTACACCTTC.

This clonotype appeared a few times. The chain links TRBV9 to TRBJ2-1, with D possibly being TRBD2 (5 bases). The CDR3 spans 15 residues. V lost 3 bases and J 5 bases, leaving 15 bases between the germline ends. Germline V CDR1 and CDR2: SGDLS, YYNGEE. The DNA for the CDR3 is TGTGCCAGCAGCGGGAGTCAACCGAGGGACAATGAGCAGTTCTTC. This translates into CASSGSQPRDNEQFF.